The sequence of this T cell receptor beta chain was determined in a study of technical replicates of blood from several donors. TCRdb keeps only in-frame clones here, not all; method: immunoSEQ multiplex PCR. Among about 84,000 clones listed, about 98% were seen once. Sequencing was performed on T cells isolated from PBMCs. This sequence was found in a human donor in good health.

CDR3 amino acids: CADRAEGWSGNTIYF. Here the CDR3 DNA reads TGTGCCGACCGGGCGGAGGGGTGGTCTGGAAACACCATATATTTT. This chain links TRBV27 with TRBJ1-3; maybe TRBD1 (5 bases). Trimming cost V 11 bases and J 1 base, with 18 bases left between them. Germline CDR1 MNHEY, CDR2 SMNVEV (reference sequence). The CDR3 consists of 15 residues.